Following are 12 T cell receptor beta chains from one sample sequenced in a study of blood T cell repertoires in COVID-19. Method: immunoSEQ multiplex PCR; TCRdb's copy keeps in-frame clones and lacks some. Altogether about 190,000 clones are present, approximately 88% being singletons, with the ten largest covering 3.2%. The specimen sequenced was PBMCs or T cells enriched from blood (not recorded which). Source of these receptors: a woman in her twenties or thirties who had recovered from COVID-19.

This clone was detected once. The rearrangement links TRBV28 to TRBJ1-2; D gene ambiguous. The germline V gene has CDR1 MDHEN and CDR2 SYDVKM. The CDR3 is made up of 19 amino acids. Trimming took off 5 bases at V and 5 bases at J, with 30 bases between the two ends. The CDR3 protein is CASSALNPPRQLLQYGYTF. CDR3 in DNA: TGTGCCAGCAGTGCACTTAACCCCCCTCGACAACTCCTCCAATATGGCTACACCTTC.

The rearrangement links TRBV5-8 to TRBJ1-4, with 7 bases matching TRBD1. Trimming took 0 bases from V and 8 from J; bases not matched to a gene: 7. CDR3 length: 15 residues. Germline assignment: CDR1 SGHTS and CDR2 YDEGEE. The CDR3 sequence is CASSLDSRGWEKLFF. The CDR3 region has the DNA TGTGCCAGCAGCTTGGACTCCAGGGGGTGGGAAAAACTGTTTTTT.

CDR3 nucleotide sequence: TGCGCCAGCAGCTTACTAGGGGACAGGGACTATGGCTACACCTTC. Residues: CASSLLGDRDYGYTF. The V and J genes are TRBV5-1 and TRBJ1-2, with 9 bases matching TRBD1. This CDR3 is 15 amino acids long. Germline V gives CDR1 SGHRS, CDR2 YFSETQ. The junction had 5 bases not matched to a gene; V was cut back by 2 bases and J by 3 bases. Full variable domain (outside the CDR3, taken from reference TRBV5-1 and TRBJ1-2): KAGVTQTPRYLIKTRGQQVTLSCSPISGHRSVSWYQQTPGQGLQFLFEYFSETQRNKGNFPGRFSGRQFSNSRSEMNVSTLELGDSALYLCASSLLGDRDYGYTFGSGTRLTVV.

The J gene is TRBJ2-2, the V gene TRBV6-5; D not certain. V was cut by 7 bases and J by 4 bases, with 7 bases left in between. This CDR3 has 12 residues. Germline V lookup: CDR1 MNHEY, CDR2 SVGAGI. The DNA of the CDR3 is TGTGCCAGCACGAGAGGCACCGGGGAGCTGTTTTTT. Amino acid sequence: CASTRGTGELFF.

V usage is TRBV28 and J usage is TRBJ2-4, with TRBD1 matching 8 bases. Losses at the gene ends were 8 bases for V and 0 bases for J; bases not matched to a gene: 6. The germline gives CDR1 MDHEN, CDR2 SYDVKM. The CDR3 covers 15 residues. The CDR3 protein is CASVGQAEAKNIQYF. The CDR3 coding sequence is TGTGCCAGCGTGGGACAGGCGGAAGCCAAAAACATTCAGTACTTC.

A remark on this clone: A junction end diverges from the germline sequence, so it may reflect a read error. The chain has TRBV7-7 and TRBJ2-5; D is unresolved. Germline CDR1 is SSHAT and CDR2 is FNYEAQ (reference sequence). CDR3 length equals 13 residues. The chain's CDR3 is CASSLGQQETQYF. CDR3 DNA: TGTGCTAGCAGCTTAGGGCAGCAAGAGACCCAGTACTTC.

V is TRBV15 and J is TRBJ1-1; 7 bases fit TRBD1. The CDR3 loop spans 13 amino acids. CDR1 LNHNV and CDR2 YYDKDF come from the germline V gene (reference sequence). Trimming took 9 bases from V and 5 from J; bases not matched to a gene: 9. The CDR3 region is CATGRGQWTEAFF. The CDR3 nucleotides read TGTGCCACGGGTAGGGGACAGTGGACTGAAGCTTTCTTT.

The CDR3 sequence: CASSFLQGGMNTEAFF. CDR3 DNA: TGTGCCAGCAGTTTTTTACAGGGTGGGATGAACACTGAAGCTTTCTTT. V usage is TRBV28 and J usage is TRBJ1-1, with D possibly matching TRBD1 (6 bases). The V and J ends lost 3 bases and 0 bases respectively, with 14 bases between them. Germline CDR1 is MDHEN and CDR2 is SYDVKM. CDR3 size: 16 residues.

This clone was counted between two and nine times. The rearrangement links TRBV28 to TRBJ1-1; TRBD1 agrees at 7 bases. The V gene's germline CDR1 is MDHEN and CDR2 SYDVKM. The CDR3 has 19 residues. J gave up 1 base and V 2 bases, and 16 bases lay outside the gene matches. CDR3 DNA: TGTGCCAGCAGTTTACCTCGACAGGGTCCGGTCGAGCAGAACACTGAAGCTTTCTTT. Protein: CASSLPRQGPVEQNTEAFF. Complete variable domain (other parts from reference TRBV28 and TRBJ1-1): DVKVTQSSRYLVKRTGEKVFLECVQDMDHENMFWYRQDPGLGLRLIYFSYDVKMKEKGDIPEGYSVSREKKERFSLILESASTNQTSMYLCASSLPRQGPVEQNTEAFFGQGTRLTVV.

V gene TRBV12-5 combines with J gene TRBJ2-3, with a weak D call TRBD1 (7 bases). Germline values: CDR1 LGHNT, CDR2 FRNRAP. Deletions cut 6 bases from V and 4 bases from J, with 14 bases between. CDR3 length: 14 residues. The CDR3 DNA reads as TGTGCTAGTGGCCCAGGGGGGAGCGCAGATACGCAGTATTTT. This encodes CASGPGGSADTQYF.

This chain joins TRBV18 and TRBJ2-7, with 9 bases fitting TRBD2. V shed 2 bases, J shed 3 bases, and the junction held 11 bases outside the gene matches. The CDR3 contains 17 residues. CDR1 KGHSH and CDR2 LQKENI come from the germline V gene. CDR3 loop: CASSPNSVAGAGYEQYF. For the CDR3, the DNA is TGTGCCAGCTCACCAAACTCAGTAGCGGGAGCGGGCTACGAGCAGTACTTC. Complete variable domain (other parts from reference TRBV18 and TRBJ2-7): NAGVMQNPRHLVRRRGQEARLRCSPMKGHSHVYWYRQLPEEGLKFMVYLQKENIIDESGMPKERFSAEFPKEGPSILRIQQVVRGDSAAYFCASSPNSVAGAGYEQYFGPGTRLTVT.

The CDR3 loop reads CASRSGQGPYYGYTF. For the CDR3, the DNA is TGTGCCAGTAGAAGCGGACAGGGGCCATACTATGGCTACACCTTC. V gene TRBV19 combines with J gene TRBJ1-2; 9 bases match TRBD1. The germline gives CDR1 LNHDA, CDR2 SQIVND (reference sequence). V shed 6 bases, J shed 3 bases, and the junction held 8 bases outside the gene matches. There are 15 residues in the CDR3. The variable domain in full, completed from reference TRBV19 and TRBJ1-2, reads DGGITQSPKYLFRKEGQNVTLSCEQNLNHDAMYWYRQDPGQGLRLIYYSQIVNDFQKGDIAEGYSVSREKKESFPLTVTSAQKNPTAFYLCASRSGQGPYYGYTFGSGTRLTVV.